This T cell receptor beta chain was found in a study of blood T cells in healthy people across ages. Primed by a sample-barcoded 5' primer and a J-beta primer mix, a second PCR proceeded for about 6 to 11 cycles. TCRdb analysed the 5' RACE reads with MiXCR anew, one entry per CDR3 protein. The sample consists of 650,000 to 950,000 distinct CDR3 sequences, under 45% of them appearing once. The sample was blood. This TCR was sampled from a man aged 55-75 years in good health.

The CDR3 nucleotides are TGTGCCAGCAGCTTCAAGGGGGGCGAGCAGTACTTC. It encodes CASSFKGGEQYF. The chain joins TRBV7-9 to TRBJ2-7; D possibly matches TRBD1 or TRBD2 (6 bases each). The CDR3 is 12 residues long. Germline V gene lookup returns CDR1 SEHNR and CDR2 FQNEAQ (reference sequence). V lost 3 bases and J lost 6, with 9 bases in between. Based on the CDR3 plus reference TRBV7-9 and TRBJ2-7, the full variable domain is DTGVSQNPRHKITKRGQNVTFRCDPISEHNRLYWYRQTLGQGPEFLTYFQNEAQLEKSRLLSDRFSAERPKGSFSTLEIQRTEQGDSAMYLCASSFKGGEQYFGPGTRLTVT.